The 29 T cell receptor beta chains listed next were all sequenced from one sample in a study of blood T cell repertoires in COVID-19. This table comes from immunoSEQ multiplex PCR, and its TCRdb copy is limited to in-frame clones, with some not included. This table holds some 120,000 clones, 80% to 90% found once. Sequences were obtained from peripheral blood. The source of these receptors is a man between 65 and 85 years old with active or convalescent COVID-19.

The rearrangement uses TRBV5-1 and TRBJ1-6, with a possible D match to TRBD1 (5 bases). This CDR3 contains 16 residues. CDR1 is SGHRS, CDR2 YFSETQ, per germline. Trimming removed 4 bases at V and 5 bases at J, with 16 bases between. The CDR3 is CASSPGAGGDNSPLHF. The CDR3 DNA is TGCGCCAGCAGCCCGGGAGCGGGAGGGGATAATTCACCCCTCCACTTT.

The chain links TRBV28 to TRBJ1-3; tentative D call: TRBD1 (5 bases). Trimming stripped 5 bases from V and 4 bases from J, with 18 bases between. From germline, CDR1 is MDHEN and CDR2 SYDVKM. The length of the CDR3 is 16 residues. The CDR3, as DNA: TGTGCCAGCAGTCTCACCCCCCAGGGTCCCGGAAACACCATATATTTT. Its translation is CASSLTPQGPGNTIYF.

The chain employs TRBV5-1 and TRBJ1-1, with D perhaps TRBD1 (5 bases). Per germline, CDR1 SGHRS and CDR2 YFSETQ. The V gene lost 4 bases and the J gene lost 3 bases, with 16 bases spanning the gap. The CDR3 has 15 amino acids. The CDR3 region is CASSGVDIGDTEAFF. The DNA for the CDR3 is TGCGCCAGCAGCGGGGTGGACATTGGGGACACTGAAGCTTTCTTT.

This rearrangement joins TRBV18 to TRBJ2-7, with 7 bases identical to TRBD1. Germline assignment: CDR1 KGHSH and CDR2 LQKENI. This CDR3 comprises 14 residues. The ends lost 3 bases at V and 0 bases at J; junction bases unmatched: 2. This chain's CDR3 is CASSPGTDSYEQYF. CDR3 nucleotides: TGTGCCAGCTCACCGGGGACAGACTCCTACGAGCAGTACTTC.

This chain joins TRBV24-1 and TRBJ2-2; tentative D call: TRBD2 (6 bases). The V and J ends lost 4 bases and 6 bases respectively, with 17 bases between them. This CDR3 has 16 amino acids. From germline, CDR1 is KGHDR and CDR2 SFDVKD. The DNA for the CDR3 is TGTGCCACCAGTGACCTCGAGAGCCCGGGGGCCGGGGAGCTGTTTTTT. Translated, it gives CATSDLESPGAGELFF.

The chain has TRBV28 and TRBJ1-3; D unclear. The V gene lost 5 bases and the J gene lost 0 bases, with 14 bases spanning the gap. The CDR3 runs to 16 residues. Germline V gives CDR1 MDHEN, CDR2 SYDVKM. CDR3 in DNA: TGTGCCAGCAGTCCCATCAGACAAAGCTCTGGAAACACCATATATTTT. As protein: CASSPIRQSSGNTIYF.

The chain recombines TRBV5-6 with TRBJ1-4, with D maybe TRBD1 (6 bases). Germline V CDR1 and CDR2: SGHDT, YYEEEE. This CDR3 comprises 15 residues. V was pared by 1 base and J by 7 bases, with 14 bases between. The CDR3 loop reads CASSLWGGQIEKLFF. Written as DNA, the CDR3 is TGTGCCAGCAGCTTGTGGGGGGGCCAGATTGAAAAACTGTTTTTT.

V usage is TRBV2 and J usage is TRBJ2-3; 9 bases align to TRBD2. The V and J ends lost 7 bases and 4 bases, in that order; junction bases with no gene match: 6. The CDR3 has 14 residues. The V gene's germline CDR1 is SNHLY and CDR2 FYNNEI. As DNA, the CDR3 is TGTGCCAGCAAGGCTAGCGGGACGTCAGATACGCAGTATTTT. Its protein is CASKASGTSDTQYF.

This clone has a single count. V usage is TRBV18 and J usage is TRBJ2-3; 8 positions match TRBD2. J lost 1 base, V lost 2 bases, and 5 bases had no gene match. The CDR3 is 16 residues long. Germline-derived CDR1 and CDR2 are KGHSH and LQKENI. CDR3 in DNA: TGTGCCAGCTCACCAAGGACTAGCCTCGGCACAGATACGCAGTATTTT. This codes for CASSPRTSLGTDTQYF. The variable domain in full, with the rest retrieved from reference TRBV18 and TRBJ2-3, is NAGVMQNPRHLVRRRGQEARLRCSPMKGHSHVYWYRQLPEEGLKFMVYLQKENIIDESGMPKERFSAEFPKEGPSILRIQQVVRGDSAAYFCASSPRTSLGTDTQYFGPGTRLTVL.

The chain links TRBV10-3 to TRBJ1-4; possibly TRBD1 for D (5 bases). V lost 6 bases and J 5 bases, leaving 10 bases between the germline ends. Germline lookup yields CDR1 ENHRY and CDR2 SYGVKD. The CDR3 runs 13 residues. Here the CDR3 DNA reads TGTGCCATCAGCCTCAGGGAAAATGAAAAACTGTTTTTT. Encoded protein: CAISLRENEKLFF.

V usage is TRBV2 and J usage is TRBJ2-2; 9 bases match TRBD1. Germline assignment: CDR1 SNHLY and CDR2 FYNNEI. This CDR3 is built from 14 residues. The V gene end was trimmed by 7 bases and the J gene end by 5 bases; junction bases not matched to a gene: 5. The CDR3, as DNA: TGTGCCAGCATCGGGACAGGGCGTACCGGGGAGCTGTTTTTT. It specifies CASIGTGRTGELFF.

The chain joins TRBV2 to TRBJ1-1; D gene uncertain. Per the germline V gene, CDR1 is SNHLY and CDR2 is FYNNEI. CDR3 length: 18 residues. Trimming removed 3 bases at V and 0 bases at J, with 20 bases between. The CDR3 protein is CASSEWSPFRALNTEAFF. Here the CDR3 DNA reads TGTGCCAGCAGTGAGTGGAGTCCATTCCGCGCTTTGAACACTGAAGCTTTCTTT.

The J gene is TRBJ2-1, the V gene TRBV10-3; 8 nucleotides agree with TRBD2. V lost 4 bases to trimming and J lost 7 bases; unmatched junction nucleotides: 9. The CDR3 runs 15 residues. CDR1 and CDR2 from the germline V gene are ENHRY and SYGVKD. CDR3 DNA: TGTGCCATCAGTGCCGCGGTACTAGCGGATAATGAGCAGTTCTTC. Translated: CAISAAVLADNEQFF.

V and J are TRBV2 and TRBJ2-7; D remains unclear. Per germline, CDR1 SNHLY and CDR2 FYNNEI. V lost 0 bases and J lost 2, with 11 bases in between. The CDR3 covers 15 residues. CDR3 sequence reads: CASSEAKTGPYEQYF. The DNA for the CDR3 is TGTGCCAGCAGTGAAGCAAAAACTGGGCCCTACGAGCAGTACTTC.

The V and J genes are TRBV27 and TRBJ1-3; D is uncertain. The CDR3 totals 15 residues. CDR1 is MNHEY, CDR2 SMNVEV, per germline (reference sequence). Trimming shortened V by 4 bases and J by 7 bases, and 17 bases separated the two germline ends. For the CDR3, the DNA is TGTGCCAGCAGTTATAACCAACCAAGCTCCAACACCATATATTTT. It is translated as CASSYNQPSSNTIYF.

This clone was seen a single time. This chain uses TRBV19 with TRBJ2-1; TRBD2 matches at 7 bases. Germline V gene data show CDR1 as LNHDA and CDR2 as SQIVND (reference sequence). The CDR3 runs 15 residues. V shed 5 bases and J 0 bases; nucleotides not matched to a gene: 4. CDR3 loop: CASSPSGGSYNEQFF. In DNA form, the CDR3 reads TGTGCCAGTAGTCCTTCGGGGGGCTCCTACAATGAGCAGTTCTTC.

The chain carries TRBV19 and TRBJ1-5; no reliable D call. Germline-derived CDR1 and CDR2 are LNHDA and SQIVND (reference sequence). Deletions cut 3 bases from V and 5 bases from J, with 5 bases between. The CDR3 is made up of 12 amino acids. This chain's CDR3 is CASSIYDQPQHF. The CDR3 coding sequence is TGTGCCAGTAGTATTTATGATCAGCCCCAGCATTTT.

The chain uses TRBV19 and TRBJ2-7; 9 positions match TRBD2. The germline V gene encodes CDR1 LNHDA and CDR2 SQIVND (reference sequence). This CDR3 is 15 amino acids long. V was clipped by 1 base and J by 3 bases; unmatched bases: 4. The CDR3 nucleotides are TGTGCCAGTAGTATAGGCGGGAGGGGCGTCTACGAGCAGTACTTC. Its protein is CASSIGGRGVYEQYF.

Concerning this clone: This sample also contains other DNA sequences that code for the same CDR3. The chain has TRBV18 and TRBJ1-1; TRBD1 agrees at 9 bases. Trimming removed 3 bases from V and 4 bases from J; junction bases left unmatched: 0. The CDR3 is 13 residues long. The germline V gene encodes CDR1 KGHSH and CDR2 LQKENI. CDR3 in DNA: TGTGCCAGCTCACCGACAGGGGGCACTGAAGCTTTCTTT. It specifies CASSPTGGTEAFF.

V usage is TRBV27 and J usage is TRBJ1-6; D not certain. CDR1 and CDR2 (germline): MNHEY, SMNVEV (reference sequence). This CDR3 spans 13 amino acids. V gave up 6 bases and J gave up 8 bases, with 11 bases separating them. CDR3 DNA: TGTGCCAGCAGCGGAGGACTCCATTCACCCCTCCACTTT. Translating it yields CASSGGLHSPLHF.

The rearrangement links TRBV7-2 to TRBJ2-7, with TRBD1 matching over 7 bases. Trimming removed 5 bases from V and 1 base from J; junction bases left unmatched: 8. This CDR3 spans 15 amino acids. Germline V gene sequence: CDR1 SGHTA, CDR2 FQGNSA. The DNA for the CDR3 is TGTGCCAGCAGCGTACAGGGGTCTCCATCCTACGAGCAGTACTTC. Translating gives CASSVQGSPSYEQYF.

The rearrangement links TRBV5-1 to TRBJ1-1; 8 bases map to TRBD1. The germline V gene encodes CDR1 SGHRS and CDR2 YFSETQ. This CDR3 region has 14 residues. V trimming: 4 bases; J trimming: 3 bases; junction bases outside the gene matches: 5. CDR3 coding DNA: TGCGCCAGCAGCAGGGGACAGGAGGACACTGAAGCTTTCTTT. The encoded protein is CASSRGQEDTEAFF.

The chain uses TRBV12-5 and TRBJ2-2; the D gene is possibly TRBD2 (5 bases). Germline values: CDR1 LGHNT, CDR2 FRNRAP. V shed 3 bases and J shed 7 bases, with 12 bases lying between them. The CDR3 consists of 14 residues. The CDR3 coding sequence is TGTGCTAGTGGTTTAAATGACGGGAACGGGGAGCTGTTTTTT. It encodes CASGLNDGNGELFF.

The chain carries TRBV10-3 and TRBJ2-1, with 9 positions matching TRBD1. This CDR3 is 14 amino acids long. Germline values: CDR1 ENHRY, CDR2 SYGVKD. V shed 8 bases and J 6 bases; nucleotides not matched to a gene: 8. The DNA for the CDR3 is TGTGCCATCGGGAAGGACAGGGGCGGCAATGAGCAGTTCTTC. As protein: CAIGKDRGGNEQFF.

This clone appeared once. The rearrangement joins TRBV6-5 to TRBJ2-7, with a tentative D call TRBD1 (5 bases). Germline V gene sequence: CDR1 MNHEY, CDR2 SVGAGI. Trimming removed 2 bases from V and 3 bases from J, with 14 bases in between. The CDR3 is 15 residues long. The CDR3 protein is CASSYRAIGVYEQYF. The CDR3 DNA reads as TGTGCCAGCAGTTACCGTGCCATAGGGGTCTACGAGCAGTACTTC.

The J gene is TRBJ2-1, the V gene TRBV28; 11 bases are a match to TRBD1. CDR1 and CDR2 from the germline V gene are MDHEN and SYDVKM. V lost 6 bases to trimming and J lost 7 bases; unmatched junction nucleotides: 8. The CDR3 is 15 amino acids. The CDR3: CASRRTGGRLNEQFF. The CDR3 DNA follows: TGTGCCAGCAGAAGGACAGGGGGCCGGTTGAATGAGCAGTTCTTC.

The chain recombines TRBV18 with TRBJ2-5, with 8 bases lining up with TRBD2. Germline V gives CDR1 KGHSH, CDR2 LQKENI. CDR3 length: 15 amino acids. J gave up 2 bases and V 4 bases, and 6 bases lay outside the gene matches. CDR3 sequence (DNA): TGTGCCAGCTCACGGGTAGCGGGAAATCAAGAGACCCAGTACTTC. Translating it yields CASSRVAGNQETQYF.

The gene calls are TRBV7-2 and TRBJ2-3; D perhaps matches TRBD2 (6 bases). CDR3 length: 15 residues. V was clipped by 1 base and J by 2 bases, with 10 bases between them. Germline values: CDR1 SGHTA, CDR2 FQGNSA. CDR3 in amino acids: CASSLGEVYTDTQYF. The CDR3 nucleotides are TGTGCCAGCAGCTTAGGGGAGGTTTACACAGATACGCAGTATTTT.

This clone has only one observation. The chain links TRBV6-1 to TRBJ2-5; 9 nucleotides agree with TRBD2. Germline CDR1 MNHNS, CDR2 SASEGT. The CDR3 covers 17 residues. After removal of 1 base from V and 5 bases from J, the junction contained 11 bases not matched to a gene. The DNA for the CDR3 is TGTGCCAGCAGTGAAGTCGGCCTAGCGGGGTTTGTGGAGACCCAGTACTTC. Translated: CASSEVGLAGFVETQYF.